This T cell receptor (beta chain) is from a study of technical replicates of blood from several donors. This clone has a single count. The data were produced by immunoSEQ multiplex PCR, yet TCRdb's version contains in-frame clones alone and is incomplete. This table has approximately 79,000 clones, about 93% appearing once. Sample: T cells isolated from PBMCs. This clonotype was sampled from a human donor in good health.

The CDR3 nucleotides read TGTGCCAGCAGCTTCGGACTCCTTAGCAATCAGCCCCAGCATTTT. Protein: CASSFGLLSNQPQHF. The chain employs TRBV13 and TRBJ1-5, with unresolved D. V lost 3 bases and J lost 0, with 9 bases in between. Per germline, CDR1 PRHDT and CDR2 FYEKMQ (reference sequence). This CDR3 is built from 15 residues.